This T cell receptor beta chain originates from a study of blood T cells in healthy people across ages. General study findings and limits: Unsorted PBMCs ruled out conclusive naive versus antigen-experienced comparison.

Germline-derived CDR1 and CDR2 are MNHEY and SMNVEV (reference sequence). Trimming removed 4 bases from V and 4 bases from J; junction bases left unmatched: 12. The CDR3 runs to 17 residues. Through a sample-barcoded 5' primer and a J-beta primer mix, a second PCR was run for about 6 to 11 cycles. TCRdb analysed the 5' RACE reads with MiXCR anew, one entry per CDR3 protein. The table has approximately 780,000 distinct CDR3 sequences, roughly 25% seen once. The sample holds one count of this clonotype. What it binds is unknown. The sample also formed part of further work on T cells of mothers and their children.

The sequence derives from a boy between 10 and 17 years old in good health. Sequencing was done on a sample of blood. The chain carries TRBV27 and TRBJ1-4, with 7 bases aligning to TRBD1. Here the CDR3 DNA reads TGTGCCAGCAGTTCACGGGGACAGCCGTACGATAATGAAAAACTGTTTTTT. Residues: CASSSRGQPYDNEKLFF. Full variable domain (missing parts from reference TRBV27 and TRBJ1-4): EAQVTQNPRYLITVTGKKLTVTCSQNMNHEYMSWYRQDPGLGLRQIYYSMNVEVTDKGDVPEGYKVSRKEKRNFPLILESPSPNQTSLYFCASSSRGQPYDNEKLFFGSGTQLSVL.